These 12 T cell receptor beta chains were sequenced from one sample in a study of T cells in Graves' hyperthyroidism and ophthalmopathy (dated by TCRdb to 2018 to 2020). The protocol used for the library was multiplex PCR. The sequencer was an Illumina HiSeq 2000. Amplification of TCR beta CDR3 regions was carried out from RNA transcripts. A first-round RT-PCR of the TCR CDR3 used the HTBI primer set with the Qiagen OneStep RT-PCR kit. TCRdb redid the processing of the public reads, applying fastp at Q25 and MiXCR, and retained in-frame beta chains. Each record represents a unique CDR3 protein, reported with the most common genes and DNA among its rows. Present in this sample are 300,000 or so distinct CDR3 sequences, 15% to 20% of which were seen just once. The top ten constitute around 50% of the sample. Sequenced input: blood. All receptors derive from a woman between 50 and 59 years old with Graves' hyperthyroidism.

This clonotype was picked up many times. The gene calls are TRBV6-6 and TRBJ1-1, with 7 bases fitting TRBD1. This CDR3 region has 17 residues. V dropped 0 bases and J dropped 1; count of bases not matched to a gene: 8. CDR1 MNHNY and CDR2 SVGAGI come from the germline V gene (reference sequence). The CDR3 is CASSYSSTGWGNTEAFF. Here the CDR3 DNA reads TGTGCCAGCAGTTACTCTTCGACAGGGTGGGGGAACACTGAAGCTTTCTTT.

This clonotype was seen many times. The chain has TRBV12-3 or TRBV12-4 and TRBJ2-2, with no clear D. This CDR3 has 14 residues. Trimming removed 1 base from V and 3 bases from J, with 6 bases in between. The CDR3 bases are TGTGCCAGCAGTTTAGTAGATTACACCGGGGAGCTGTTTTTT. Translated, it gives CASSLVDYTGELFF.

The rearrangement uses TRBV3-1 and TRBJ1-1; TRBD1 matches 8 bases. Looked up from germline, CDR1 is LGHDT and CDR2 is YNNKEL (reference sequence). Trimming cost V 5 bases and J 3 bases; bases outside gene matches: 8. CDR3 length equals 15 residues. The CDR3 is CASSLSTGGYTEAFF. The CDR3 DNA is TGTGCCAGCAGCTTATCCACAGGGGGATACACTGAAGCTTTCTTT.

This clonotype appeared many times. V gene TRBV3-1 combines with J gene TRBJ2-2; D unresolved. Germline-derived CDR1 and CDR2 are LGHDT and YNNKEL (reference sequence). Deletions cut 1 base from V and 2 bases from J, with 5 bases between. The CDR3 length is 14 residues. The CDR3 DNA reads TGTGCCAGCAGCCAAGTAAGAAACACCGGGGAGCTGTTTTTT. It yields the protein CASSQVRNTGELFF.

The J gene is TRBJ1-6, the V gene TRBV5-1, with D perhaps TRBD1 (5 bases). Germline assignment: CDR1 SGHRS and CDR2 YFSETQ. V was pared by 4 bases and J by 6 bases, with 11 bases between. The CDR3 has 14 amino acids. The CDR3 is CASSPRDGNSPLHF. DNA for the CDR3: TGCGCCAGCAGCCCTCGGGACGGTAATTCACCCCTCCACTTT.

V gene TRBV5-6 combines with J gene TRBJ2-3, with 10 bases lining up with TRBD1. The V gene end was trimmed by 0 bases and the J gene end by 2 bases; junction bases not matched to a gene: 6. This CDR3 has 17 residues. Per the germline V gene, CDR1 is SGHDT and CDR2 is YYEEEE. CDR3 sequence reads: CASSLASGTGVTDTQYF. As DNA, the CDR3 is TGTGCCAGCAGCTTGGCCTCGGGGACAGGGGTCACAGATACGCAGTATTTT.

A note on this clonotype: This may come from a read error, since a much larger clone is one base off. The CDR3, as DNA: TGTGCCAGCGGCTTAAGGCCCTTGAACACTGAAGCTTTCTTT. Translation gives CASGLRPLNTEAFF. The V call is TRBV7-2, the J call TRBJ1-1; D unresolved. Germline-derived CDR1 and CDR2 are SGHTA and FQGNSA. The CDR3 contains 14 residues.

This clonotype was detected ten times or more. The chain employs TRBV6-1 and TRBJ1-3; the D is unclear. The CDR3 extends over 16 amino acids. Deletions cut 4 bases from V and 4 bases from J, with 17 bases between. CDR1 is MNHNS, CDR2 SASEGT, per germline. The CDR3 nucleotides are TGTGCCAGCAGTGGACTGCTGGAGAATTCCGGAAACACCATATATTTT. Protein sequence: CASSGLLENSGNTIYF.

This clonotype was detected a few times. For the CDR3, the DNA is TGTGCCAGCAGCGCCGTGGGGGGCTTGAACACTGAAGCTTTCTTT. Its translation is CASSAVGGLNTEAFF. The genes are TRBV5-8 and TRBJ1-1, with D perhaps matching TRBD1 (6 bases). Germline V gene sequence: CDR1 SGHTS, CDR2 YDEGEE. V lost 4 bases to trimming and J lost 0 bases, with 13 bases between them. The CDR3 runs 15 residues.

This clonotype was seen more than once but under ten times. V is TRBV5-6 and J is TRBJ1-2, with 9 bases identical to TRBD1. The trim removed 4 bases at V and 6 bases at J, leaving 16 bases unmatched. From germline, CDR1 is SGHDT and CDR2 YYEEEE. The CDR3 sequence is 17 residues long. This CDR3 is CASSTWTGAMNGDGYTF. The CDR3 DNA reads as TGTGCCAGCAGCACTTGGACAGGGGCTATGAATGGTGATGGCTACACCTTC.

This clonotype was seen more than once but under ten times. V and J are TRBV12-3 or TRBV12-4 and TRBJ2-1, with TRBD2 matching 9 bases. CDR3 length: 17 residues. The J segment lost 10 bases and the V segment lost 6 bases, leaving 19 bases of the junction unmatched. The CDR3: CASSPNLWTSAGGEQFF. The DNA for the CDR3 is TGTGCCAGCAGCCCCAACCTTTGGACTAGCGCGGGGGGGGAGCAGTTCTTC.

This clonotype was counted only a few times. The rearrangement uses TRBV4-1 and TRBJ1-4; D possibly corresponds to TRBD1 (5 bases). Germline-derived CDR1 and CDR2 are MGHRA and YSYEKL. V lost 0 bases and J lost 5, with 13 bases in between. This CDR3 has 16 residues. The CDR3 reads CASSQEVGGRNEKLFF. CDR3 sequence (DNA): TGCGCCAGCAGCCAAGAGGTTGGGGGAAGGAATGAAAAACTGTTTTTT.